These 15 T cell receptor beta chains were sequenced from one sample in a study of blood T cell repertoires in COVID-19. Measured with immunoSEQ multiplex PCR; TCRdb has only the in-frame clones, and not every one. The sample carries roughly 70,000 clones, 70% to 90% recorded once. Sequences were obtained from peripheral blood. Receptors were obtained from a woman aged 80 or over with active or convalescent COVID-19.

V and J are TRBV11-1 and TRBJ2-3, with 10 bases matching TRBD1. Germline V gene sequence: CDR1 SGHAT, CDR2 FQDESV (reference sequence). With 5 bases clipped from V and 4 bases from J, the junction kept 9 bases outside the gene matches. CDR3 length: 16 amino acids. The CDR3 sequence is CASSRGRTGGPDTQYF. The CDR3 nucleotides read TGTGCCAGCAGCCGTGGCCGGACAGGGGGACCAGATACGCAGTATTTT.

The chain employs TRBV27 and TRBJ2-3; 9 bases line up with TRBD2. In germline, CDR1 is MNHEY, CDR2 SMNVEV (reference sequence). The CDR3 has 15 residues. V gave up 7 bases and J gave up 2 bases; unmatched junction bases: 7. CDR3 residues: CASTPSGKPTDTQYF. The CDR3 DNA reads TGTGCCAGCACTCCTAGCGGGAAACCCACAGATACGCAGTATTTT.

The V call is TRBV28, the J call TRBJ2-3; 14 positions match TRBD2. J gave up 8 bases and V 6 bases, and 7 bases lay outside the gene matches. The CDR3 spans 15 residues. CDR1 MDHEN and CDR2 SYDVKM come from the germline V gene. CDR3 residues: CASSPGTSGGSTQYF. The CDR3 bases are TGTGCCAGCAGCCCAGGGACTAGCGGGGGATCTACGCAGTATTTT. Combining the CDR3 with reference TRBV28 and TRBJ2-3 gives the whole variable domain DVKVTQSSRYLVKRTGEKVFLECVQDMDHENMFWYRQDPGLGLRLIYFSYDVKMKEKGDIPEGYSVSREKKERFSLILESASTNQTSMYLCASSPGTSGGSTQYFGPGTRLTVL.

The rearrangement links TRBV6-6 to TRBJ2-1, with D tentatively TRBD1 (5 bases). Between the trimmed V and J ends, which lost 0 bases and 4 bases, there was a span of 13 bases. Germline-derived CDR1 and CDR2 are MNHNY and SVGAGI (reference sequence). The CDR3 is 16 residues long. The CDR3 sequence is CASSYSSGKFYNEQFF. CDR3 DNA sequence: TGTGCCAGCAGTTACTCTTCAGGGAAATTTTACAATGAGCAGTTCTTC.

This chain's CDR3 is CASSLQGTEAFF. The CDR3 nucleotides are TGTGCCAGCAGTCTACAGGGTACTGAAGCTTTCTTT. This chain uses TRBV2 with TRBJ1-1; D perhaps matches TRBD1 (6 bases). V lost 5 bases and J 5 bases, leaving 9 bases between the germline ends. The V gene's germline CDR1 is SNHLY and CDR2 FYNNEI. This CDR3 spans 12 amino acids.

This chain links TRBV19 with TRBJ2-1; 9 bases map to TRBD2. CDR3 length: 14 amino acids. The germline CDR1 and CDR2 sequences are LNHDA and SQIVND (reference sequence). V shed 6 bases and J 16 bases; nucleotides not matched to a gene: 16. This chain's CDR3 is CASSLSGGTLRLFF. As DNA, the CDR3 is TGTGCCAGTAGCCTTAGCGGGGGAACCCTTCGCCTCTTCTTC.

The chain couples TRBV28 to TRBJ2-1; D perhaps matches TRBD2 (5 bases). CDR1 MDHEN and CDR2 SYDVKM come from the germline V gene. V dropped 7 bases and J dropped 9 bases, with 10 bases sitting between them. This CDR3 spans 11 amino acids. The CDR3 sequence: CASKLAGEQFF. DNA of the CDR3: TGTGCCAGCAAACTTGCGGGTGAGCAGTTCTTC.

The chain recombines TRBV6-5 with TRBJ1-2; D ambiguous. The length of the CDR3 is 11 residues. CDR1 is MNHEY and CDR2 is SVGAGI in the germline V gene. Trimming pared 5 bases from V and 2 bases from J, leaving 3 bases between. The CDR3 region has the DNA TGTGCCAGCAGTATAAACTATGGCTACACCTTC. Encoded protein: CASSINYGYTF.

The chain has TRBV30 and TRBJ2-7; TRBD2 aligns across 10 bases. Germline V CDR1 and CDR2: GTSNPN, SVGIG (reference sequence). The CDR3 length is 13 residues. V lost 7 bases, J lost 2 bases, and 5 bases stayed unmatched. CDR3 amino acids: CASRTSGTYEQYF. In DNA form, the CDR3 reads TGTGCCTCCCGGACTAGCGGAACCTACGAGCAGTACTTC.

The chain couples TRBV7-3 to TRBJ2-3, with 10 bases lining up with TRBD2. Germline V gene sequence: CDR1 SGHTA, CDR2 FQGTGA. Germline trimming cut 3 bases from V and 3 bases from J; bases unmatched to any gene: 12. The CDR3 spans 18 residues. CDR3 loop: CASSFGLAATLGTDTQYF. The DNA of the CDR3 is TGTGCCAGCAGCTTTGGACTAGCGGCCACCTTAGGGACAGATACGCAGTATTTT.

The CDR3 region is CASSNRESPSYNEQFF. The CDR3 DNA reads TGTGCCAGCAGCAACCGGGAGTCCCCTTCCTACAATGAGCAGTTCTTC. The chain uses TRBV21-1 and TRBJ2-1; the tabulated D call, TRBD2, remains unverified against the DNA. TRBV21-1 is recorded as a pseudogene. The CDR3 length is 16 residues.

This chain uses TRBV11-2 with TRBJ2-3, with 11 bases fitting TRBD2. The V and J ends lost 6 bases and 2 bases, in that order; junction bases with no gene match: 7. The CDR3 has 16 residues. CDR1 and CDR2 (germline): SGHAT, FQNNGV. The CDR3 is CASSGPSGGNTDTQYF. In DNA, the CDR3 is TGTGCCAGCAGTGGCCCTAGCGGGGGGAACACAGATACGCAGTATTTT.

This chain connects TRBV19 to TRBJ2-7, with 7 bases matching TRBD1. CDR1 and CDR2 (germline): LNHDA, SQIVND (reference sequence). V lost 3 bases, J lost 2 bases, and 4 bases stayed unmatched. This CDR3 is built from 14 residues. Here the CDR3 DNA reads TGTGCCAGTAGTATCGGACAGGCGACCTACGAGCAGTACTTC. Its translation is CASSIGQATYEQYF.

V usage is TRBV7-9 and J usage is TRBJ2-5, with 9 bases aligning to TRBD1. This CDR3 contains 16 residues. Germline V CDR1 and CDR2: SEHNR, FQNEAQ (reference sequence). V lost 4 bases, J lost 6 bases, and 12 bases stayed unmatched. CDR3 sequence: CASSSVNRGRGQTQYF. The CDR3 DNA follows: TGTGCCAGCAGCTCTGTGAACAGGGGGCGCGGGCAGACCCAGTACTTC. The variable domain in full, completed from reference TRBV7-9 and TRBJ2-5, reads DTGVSQNPRHKITKRGQNVTFRCDPISEHNRLYWYRQTLGQGPEFLTYFQNEAQLEKSRLLSDRFSAERPKGSFSTLEIQRTEQGDSAMYLCASSSVNRGRGQTQYFGPGTRLLVL.

This clone was seen a few times. As DNA, the CDR3 is TGTGCCAGCTCACCAACAGGGCTACAGCCCCAGCATTTT. This sequence encodes CASSPTGLQPQHF. The genes are TRBV18 and TRBJ1-5; TRBD1 is a possible D gene (6 bases). The V end was cut by 2 bases, the J end by 7 bases, with 9 bases between. CDR1 and CDR2 from the germline V gene are KGHSH and LQKENI. CDR3 length: 13 residues.